This T cell receptor beta chain was sequenced during a study of OX40 agonist ivuxolimab in advanced cancers. The assay was immunoSEQ multiplex PCR, and TCRdb's table has in-frame clones only and misses some. This sample has over 80,000 clones, with roughly 86% found just once. There are 14 residues in the CDR3. The V end lost 1 base, the J end lost 6 bases, and 13 bases lay between the germline ends. Germline values: CDR1 LNHNV, CDR2 YYDKDF (reference sequence). The source is an adult with an advanced solid tumor such as melanoma, head and neck, liver or kidney cancer. Material: CD4+ or CD8+ T cells sorted from blood, obtained in a trial of the OX40 agonist ivuxolimab. The chain joins TRBV15 to TRBJ2-7; D is unclear. CDR3 loop: CATSRASLAPEQYV. The CDR3 DNA sequence: TGTGCCACCAGCAGAGCCAGCCTGGCGCCCGAGCAGTACGTC.